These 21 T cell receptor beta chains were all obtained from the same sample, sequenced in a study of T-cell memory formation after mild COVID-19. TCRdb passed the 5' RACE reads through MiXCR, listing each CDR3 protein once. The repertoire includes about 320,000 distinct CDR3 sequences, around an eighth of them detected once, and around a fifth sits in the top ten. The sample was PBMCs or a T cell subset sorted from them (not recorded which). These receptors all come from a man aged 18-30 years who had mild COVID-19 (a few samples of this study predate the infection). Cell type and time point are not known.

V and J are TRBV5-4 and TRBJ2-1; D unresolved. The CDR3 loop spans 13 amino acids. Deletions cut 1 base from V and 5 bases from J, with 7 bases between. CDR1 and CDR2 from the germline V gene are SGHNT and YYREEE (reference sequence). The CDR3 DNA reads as TGTGCCAGCAGCTTGACGGCGAACAATGAGCAGTTCTTC. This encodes CASSLTANNEQFF.

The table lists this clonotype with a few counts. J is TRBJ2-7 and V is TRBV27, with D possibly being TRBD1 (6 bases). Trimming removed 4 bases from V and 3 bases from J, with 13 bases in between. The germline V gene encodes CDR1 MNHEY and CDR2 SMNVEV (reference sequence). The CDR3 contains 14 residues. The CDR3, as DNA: TGTGCCAGCAGTTCCACGGGACATAACTACGAGCAGTACGTC. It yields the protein CASSSTGHNYEQYV.

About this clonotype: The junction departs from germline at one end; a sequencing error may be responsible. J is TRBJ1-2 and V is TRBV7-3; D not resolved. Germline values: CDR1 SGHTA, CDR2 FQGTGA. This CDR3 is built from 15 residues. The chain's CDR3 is CVSSPGLSTTYGYTF. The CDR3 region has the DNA TGTGTCAGCAGCCCCGGACTCTCAACTACCTATGGCTACACCTTC.

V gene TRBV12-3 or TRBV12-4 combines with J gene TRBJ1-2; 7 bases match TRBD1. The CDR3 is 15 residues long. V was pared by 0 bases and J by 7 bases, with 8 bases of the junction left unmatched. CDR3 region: CASSLASTGLAGYTF. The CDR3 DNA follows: TGTGCCAGCAGTTTAGCGTCGACAGGGCTTGCTGGCTACACCTTC.

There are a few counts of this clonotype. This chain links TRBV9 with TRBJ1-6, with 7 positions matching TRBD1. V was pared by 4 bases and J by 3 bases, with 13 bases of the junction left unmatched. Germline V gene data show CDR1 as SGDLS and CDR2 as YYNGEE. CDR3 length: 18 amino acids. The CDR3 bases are TGTGCCAGCAGCCACCCAATTGACAGGGCGAACTATAATTCACCCCTCCACTTT. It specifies CASSHPIDRANYNSPLHF.

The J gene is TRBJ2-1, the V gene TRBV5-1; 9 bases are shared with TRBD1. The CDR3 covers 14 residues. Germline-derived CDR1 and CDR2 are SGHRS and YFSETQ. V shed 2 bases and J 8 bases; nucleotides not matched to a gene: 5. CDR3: CASSFGQGPDEQFF. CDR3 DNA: TGCGCCAGCAGCTTCGGACAGGGGCCGGATGAGCAGTTCTTC.

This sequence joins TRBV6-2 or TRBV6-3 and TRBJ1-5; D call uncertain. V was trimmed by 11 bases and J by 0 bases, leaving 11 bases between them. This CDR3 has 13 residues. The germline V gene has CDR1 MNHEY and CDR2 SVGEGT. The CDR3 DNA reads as TGTGCCTGCAACCTTAATAGCAATCAGCCCCAGCATTTT. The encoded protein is CACNLNSNQPQHF.

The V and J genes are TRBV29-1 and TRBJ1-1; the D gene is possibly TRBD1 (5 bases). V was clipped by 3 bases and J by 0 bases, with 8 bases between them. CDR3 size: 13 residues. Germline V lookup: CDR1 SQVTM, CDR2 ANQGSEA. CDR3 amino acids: CSVEGGMNTEAFF. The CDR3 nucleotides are TGCAGCGTTGAGGGGGGGATGAACACTGAAGCTTTCTTT.

CDR3 protein: CSARDLRGLTDTQYF. The CDR3 DNA reads TGCAGTGCTAGAGATCTCCGGGGGCTCACAGATACGCAGTATTTT. The chain is built from TRBV20-1 and TRBJ2-3; D tentatively fits TRBD1 or TRBD2 (6 bases each). Between the trimmed V and J ends, which lost 0 bases and 2 bases, there was a span of 12 bases. Per germline, CDR1 DFQATT and CDR2 SNEGSKA (reference sequence). The CDR3 runs to 15 residues.

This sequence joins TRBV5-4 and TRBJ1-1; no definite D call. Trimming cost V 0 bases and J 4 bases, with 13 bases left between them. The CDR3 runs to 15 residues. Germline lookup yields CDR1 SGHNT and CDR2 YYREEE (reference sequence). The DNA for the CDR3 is TGTGCCAGCAGCTTGGAGGGAGTAGGGTTCACTGAAGCTTTCTTT. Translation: CASSLEGVGFTEAFF.

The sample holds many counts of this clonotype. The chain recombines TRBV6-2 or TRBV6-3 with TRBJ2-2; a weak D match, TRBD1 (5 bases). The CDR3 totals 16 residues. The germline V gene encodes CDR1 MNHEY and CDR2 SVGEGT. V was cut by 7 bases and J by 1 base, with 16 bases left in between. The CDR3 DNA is TGTGCCAGCACCCTCCAGGCAGGGAAGAACACCGGGGAGCTGTTTTTT. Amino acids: CASTLQAGKNTGELFF.

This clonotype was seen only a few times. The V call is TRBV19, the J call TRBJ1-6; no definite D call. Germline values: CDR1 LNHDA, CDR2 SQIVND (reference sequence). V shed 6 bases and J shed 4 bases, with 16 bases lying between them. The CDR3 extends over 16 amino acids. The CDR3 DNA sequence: TGTGCCAGTAGCCGCCCCCGTGGACGATATAATTCACCCCTCCACTTT. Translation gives CASSRPRGRYNSPLHF.

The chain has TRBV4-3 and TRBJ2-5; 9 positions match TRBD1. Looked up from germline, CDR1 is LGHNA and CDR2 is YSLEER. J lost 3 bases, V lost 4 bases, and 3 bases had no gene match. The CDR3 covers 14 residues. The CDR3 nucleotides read TGCGCCAGCAGCCCACAGGGGGCGGAAGAGACCCAGTACTTC. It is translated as CASSPQGAEETQYF.

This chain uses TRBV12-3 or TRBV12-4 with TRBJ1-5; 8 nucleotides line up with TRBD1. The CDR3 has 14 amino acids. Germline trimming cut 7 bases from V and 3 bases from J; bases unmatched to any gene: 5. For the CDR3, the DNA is TGTGCCAGCAATCGACAGGGGCCCAATCAGCCCCAGCATTTT. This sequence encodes CASNRQGPNQPQHF.

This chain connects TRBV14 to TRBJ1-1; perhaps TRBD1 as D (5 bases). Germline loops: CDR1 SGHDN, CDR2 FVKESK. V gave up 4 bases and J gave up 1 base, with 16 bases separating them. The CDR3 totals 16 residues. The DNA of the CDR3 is TGTGCCAGCAGCCTACTCACGGGGCTCGGGAACACTGAAGCTTTCTTT. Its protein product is CASSLLTGLGNTEAFF.

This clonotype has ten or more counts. The CDR3 spells CASSFGTSSNEQFF. DNA for the CDR3: TGCGCCAGCAGCTTTGGGACTAGCTCTAATGAGCAGTTCTTC. The chain uses TRBV5-1 and TRBJ2-1; 9 nucleotides match TRBD2. The CDR3 has 14 amino acids. J was trimmed by 7 bases and V by 2 bases; bases with no gene match: 4. Per germline, CDR1 SGHRS and CDR2 YFSETQ.

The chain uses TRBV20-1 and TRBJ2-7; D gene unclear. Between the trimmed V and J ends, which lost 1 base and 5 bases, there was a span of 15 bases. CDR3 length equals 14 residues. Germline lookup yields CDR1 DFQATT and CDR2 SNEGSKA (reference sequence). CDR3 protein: CSARAPTTANEQYV. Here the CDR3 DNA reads TGCAGTGCTAGAGCCCCGACAACGGCCAACGAGCAGTACGTC.

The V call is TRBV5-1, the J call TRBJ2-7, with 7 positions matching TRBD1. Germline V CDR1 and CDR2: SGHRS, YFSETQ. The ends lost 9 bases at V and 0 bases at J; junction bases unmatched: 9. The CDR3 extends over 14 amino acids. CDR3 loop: CATSQGPSSYEQYV. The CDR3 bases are TGCGCCACATCACAGGGGCCGAGCTCCTACGAGCAGTACGTC.

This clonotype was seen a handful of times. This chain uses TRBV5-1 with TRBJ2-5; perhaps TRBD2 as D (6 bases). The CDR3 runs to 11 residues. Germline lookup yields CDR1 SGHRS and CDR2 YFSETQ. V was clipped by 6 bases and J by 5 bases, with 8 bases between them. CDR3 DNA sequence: TGCGCCAGCACGGAGGGGGAGACCCAGTACTTC. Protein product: CASTEGETQYF.

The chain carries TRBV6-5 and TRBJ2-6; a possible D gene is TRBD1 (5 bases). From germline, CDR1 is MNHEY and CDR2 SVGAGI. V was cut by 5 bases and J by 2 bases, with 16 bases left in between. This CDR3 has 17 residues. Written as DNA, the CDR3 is TGTGCCAGCAGTGGTGACCTTTTAGGGGCTGGGGCCAACGTCCTGACTTTC. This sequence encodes CASSGDLLGAGANVLTF.

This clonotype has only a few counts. The CDR3 region has the DNA TGTGCCACCAGTGATTTTTACAATGAGCAGTTCTTC. Its translation is CATSDFYNEQFF. The chain recombines TRBV24-1 with TRBJ2-1; no clear D. The CDR3 runs to 12 residues. Germline V gene data show CDR1 as KGHDR and CDR2 as SFDVKD. The V and J ends lost 1 base and 4 bases respectively, with 1 base between them.